The entry below describes one TCR beta chain. Its antigen is unidentified. In TCRdb, the reads were re-called with MiXCR into one record per CDR3 protein. The table has 110,000 to 150,000 distinct CDR3 sequences, 30% to 40% seen once. The sample originates from a study of T cell repertoires in cytomegalovirus infection. This CDR3 has 13 amino acids. CDR1 and CDR2 from the germline V gene are LNHDA and SQIVND (reference sequence). V shed 5 bases and J 6 bases; nucleotides not matched to a gene: 3. The chain joins TRBV19 to TRBJ1-5, with TRBD1 matching 8 bases. Specimen: CD8+ T cells from cultured PBMCs, collected from culture after CMV antigen stimulation. This clonotype was obtained from a human donor in good health (CMV status not recorded). Some clones in this sample may be carry-over from other donors' samples. CDR3 in DNA: TGTGCCAGTAGTGTGGACAGGGCTCAGCCCCAGCATTTT. Translating gives CASSVDRAQPQHF.